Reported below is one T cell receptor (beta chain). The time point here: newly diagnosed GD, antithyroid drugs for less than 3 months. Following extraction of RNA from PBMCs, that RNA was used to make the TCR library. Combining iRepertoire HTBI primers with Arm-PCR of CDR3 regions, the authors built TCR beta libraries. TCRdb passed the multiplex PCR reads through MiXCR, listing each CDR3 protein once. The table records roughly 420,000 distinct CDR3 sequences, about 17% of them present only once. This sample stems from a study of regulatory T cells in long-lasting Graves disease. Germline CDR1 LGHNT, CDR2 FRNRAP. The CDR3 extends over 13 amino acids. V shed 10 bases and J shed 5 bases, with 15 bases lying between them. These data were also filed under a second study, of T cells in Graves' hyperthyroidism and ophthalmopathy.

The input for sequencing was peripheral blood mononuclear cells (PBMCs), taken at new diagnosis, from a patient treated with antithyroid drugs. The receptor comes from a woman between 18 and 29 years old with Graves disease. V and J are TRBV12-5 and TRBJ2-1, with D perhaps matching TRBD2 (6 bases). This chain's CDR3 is CATASGSHNEQFF. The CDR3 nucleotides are TGTGCTACCGCTTCCGGGAGTCACAATGAGCAGTTCTTC.